This T cell receptor beta chain was observed in a study of blood T cell repertoires in COVID-19. Clones were sequenced by immunoSEQ multiplex PCR, and TCRdb holds only the in-frame ones, with some missing. The table includes about 61,000 clones, almost 90% detected once. V lost 6 bases to trimming and J lost 3 bases, with 11 bases between them. The CDR3 consists of 13 residues. Germline values: CDR1 SGHAT, CDR2 FQNNGV. This sequence was found in a woman between 45 and 60 years old with active or convalescent COVID-19. Input material: peripheral blood. This chain joins TRBV11-2 and TRBJ1-1, with D unresolved. The CDR3 loop is CASSPWRDTEAFF. The DNA of the CDR3 is TGTGCCAGCAGTCCCTGGAGGGACACTGAAGCTTTCTTT.